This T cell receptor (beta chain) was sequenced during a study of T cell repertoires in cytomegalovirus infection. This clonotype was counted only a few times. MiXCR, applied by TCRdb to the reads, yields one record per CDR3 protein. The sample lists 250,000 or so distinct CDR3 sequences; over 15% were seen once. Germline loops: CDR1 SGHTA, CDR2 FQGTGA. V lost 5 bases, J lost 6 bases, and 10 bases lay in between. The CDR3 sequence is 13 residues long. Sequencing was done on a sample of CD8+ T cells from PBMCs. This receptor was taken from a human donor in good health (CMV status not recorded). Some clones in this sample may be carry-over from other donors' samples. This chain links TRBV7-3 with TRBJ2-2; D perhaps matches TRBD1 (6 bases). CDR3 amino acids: CASSPKGAGELFF. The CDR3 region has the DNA TGTGCCAGCAGCCCAAAGGGGGCCGGGGAGCTGTTTTTT.